This is a list of T cell receptor beta chains from one sample in a study of radiation and T cells in renal cell carcinoma. Here immunoSEQ multiplex PCR was the method, and the copy in TCRdb shows in-frame clones only, minus some. Counted here are 150,000 or so clones, 88% occurring once; the ten biggest clones make up about 11%. Sequenced material: blood, taken from a patient whose treatment included radiotherapy and nephrectomy. The source is a woman aged 45 to 65 with renal cell carcinoma. Each CDR3 is given with its conserved first and last residue. The D gene is left open where the match is weak.

d_call	v_call	j_call	cdr3_aa
.	TRBV5-5	TRBJ1-2	CASSSGGRTNYGYTF
.	TRBV5-5	TRBJ1-3	CASSSYPAPGSGNTIYF
TRBD2	TRBV2	TRBJ2-1	CASSQRLAGVNEQFF
TRBD1	TRBV6-6	TRBJ2-7	CASCIAGTGAVEQYF
.	TRBV30	TRBJ2-7	CAWSSPGRYEQYF
.	TRBV9	TRBJ2-3	CASSATGDTDTQYF
TRBD1	TRBV25-1	TRBJ1-2	CASSPYRGSYGYTF
.	TRBV10-2	TRBJ1-6	CASKDRSYNSPLHF
.	TRBV13	TRBJ1-2	CASSQGTGNYGYTF
TRBD1	TRBV6-5	TRBJ2-3	CASSNRQGALDTQYF
.	TRBV2	TRBJ1-1	CASTKRGRGGTEAFF
.	TRBV5-1	TRBJ2-7	CASSLASLDYEQYF
.	TRBV6-5	TRBJ1-1	CASSYGQRTRAEAFF
.	TRBV7-3	TRBJ1-3	CASSLTGSGNTIYF
.	TRBV7-9	TRBJ2-1	CASSLDNPYNEQFF
.	TRBV7-2	TRBJ1-1	CASSYQGGEAFF
.	TRBV7-8	TRBJ1-1	CASSRWERSGTEAFF
TRBD1	TRBV28	TRBJ1-1	CASSSGQVLTEAFF
.	TRBV25-1	TRBJ1-4	CASSEYSQIEKLFF
.	TRBV18	TRBJ2-2	CASSGDSNTGELFF
.	TRBV7-3	TRBJ2-1	CASAGGPLTENEQFF
.	TRBV29-1	TRBJ2-1	CSADRDVGQFF
.	TRBV29-1	TRBJ2-6	CSVAGGLTSGANVLTF
.	TRBV4-3	TRBJ2-1	CASSQDRSFRGSYNEQFF
.	TRBV5-1	TRBJ1-2	CASSLEGGEGYTF
.	TRBV29-1	TRBJ2-3	CSISGPSTDTQYF
TRBD1	TRBV6-5	TRBJ1-5	CASSNTGGQQPQHF
.	TRBV6-4	TRBJ2-1	CASSLREDGIPSGEQFF
TRBD2	TRBV5-1	TRBJ2-7	CASGLAGGTYEQYF
.	TRBV9	TRBJ1-1	CASSVSAGQQGTEAFF
TRBD1	TRBV11-3	TRBJ2-7	CASSRRGSSYEQYF
.	TRBV7-9	TRBJ2-1	CASSLSVGGQFF
TRBD1	TRBV7-6	TRBJ2-2	CASSLVPPWGQGESNTGELFF
.	TRBV28	TRBJ1-1	CASRIQGRGNTEAFF
.	TRBV2	TRBJ2-2	CASSDSRGNTGELFF
TRBD2	TRBV2	TRBJ2-7	CASSEGDPWGGSYEQYF
TRBD1	TRBV18	TRBJ2-6	CASSPPGQGYRSGANVLTF
.	TRBV4-1	TRBJ1-2	CASTGEGGYTF
.	TRBV10-2	TRBJ2-6	CASSTVSGANVLTF
TRBD2	TRBV10-3	TRBJ2-3	CAIAGGGAGADTQYF
.	TRBV5-4	TRBJ2-5	CASSLEGGRQETQYF
.	TRBV7-9	TRBJ1-5	CASSLVMGPYSNQPQHF